One sample yielded the 16 T cell receptor beta chains listed below, sequenced in a study of blood T cell repertoires in COVID-19. The data were produced by immunoSEQ multiplex PCR, yet TCRdb's version contains in-frame clones alone and is incomplete. The sample holds approximately 260,000 clones, 89% seen once. The specimen sequenced was peripheral blood. Receptors originate from a man aged 45-65 years with acute or convalescent COVID-19.

The V call is TRBV9, the J call TRBJ2-7; 7 bases are shared with TRBD2. The CDR3 loop spans 14 amino acids. Germline V gene data show CDR1 as SGDLS and CDR2 as YYNGEE. With V trimmed by 4 bases and J by 3 bases, 7 bases remained unmatched. The CDR3 sequence is CASSLGGSDYEQYF. In DNA, the CDR3 is TGTGCCAGCAGCCTGGGGGGGTCCGACTACGAGCAGTACTTC.

This chain uses TRBV6-5 with TRBJ1-3, with D unclear. Germline V gene data show CDR1 as MNHEY and CDR2 as SVGAGI. The V and J ends lost 7 bases and 0 bases respectively, with 7 bases between them. The CDR3 is 13 amino acids. The CDR3, as DNA: TGTGCCAGCATTCCCAGCTCTGGAAACACCATATATTTT. Translated, it gives CASIPSSGNTIYF.

The V and J genes are TRBV19 and TRBJ2-3, with 12 bases matching TRBD2. The germline gives CDR1 LNHDA, CDR2 SQIVND (reference sequence). The length of the CDR3 is 18 residues. J was trimmed by 0 bases and V by 4 bases; bases with no gene match: 8. The DNA of the CDR3 is TGTGCCAGTAGTAAAACTAGCGGGGGGCCCCGTAGCACAGATACGCAGTATTTT. Its protein is CASSKTSGGPRSTDTQYF.

The J gene is TRBJ2-1, the V gene TRBV11-3, with D possibly matching TRBD1 (6 bases). The CDR3 is 14 residues long. Trimming removed 5 bases from V and 1 base from J, with 9 bases in between. Looked up from germline, CDR1 is SGHNT and CDR2 is YENEEA. This CDR3 is CASSKQGSYNEQFF. The CDR3 nucleotides are TGTGCCAGCAGCAAACAGGGATCCTACAATGAGCAGTTCTTC.

This clone was seen a few times. This chain connects TRBV5-1 to TRBJ1-2; perhaps TRBD1 as D (5 bases). Trimming took off 2 bases at V and 8 bases at J, with 19 bases between the two ends. This CDR3 is 15 amino acids long. CDR1 and CDR2 (germline): SGHRS, YFSETQ. CDR3 DNA sequence: TGCGCCAGCAGCTTTGACAGCAGCTCTCTTTGGGGCTACACCTTC. Protein: CASSFDSSSLWGYTF.

V usage is TRBV25-1 and J usage is TRBJ1-1; D is ambiguous. CDR3 size: 15 residues. CDR1 and CDR2 from the germline V gene are MGHDK and SYGVNS. The ends were cut back, 1 base at V and 0 bases at J, with 9 bases in the middle. The CDR3 bases are TGTGCCAGCAGTGAATCCGGCGGTTTGAACACTGAAGCTTTCTTT. The encoded protein is CASSESGGLNTEAFF. The whole variable domain, filled in from reference TRBV25-1 and TRBJ1-1, reads EADIYQTPRYLVIGTGKKITLECSQTMGHDKMYWYQQDPGMELHLIHYSYGVNSTEKGDLSSESTVSRIRTEHFPLTLESARPSHTSQYLCASSESGGLNTEAFFGQGTRLTVV.

This clone was detected only once. Distinct nucleotide sequences in the sample also encode this CDR3. The chain employs TRBV5-1 and TRBJ2-2; no clear D gene. V was cut by 0 bases and J by 2 bases, with 5 bases left in between. Germline CDR1 is SGHRS and CDR2 is YFSETQ. The CDR3 has 14 amino acids. The CDR3 region is CASSLDRNTGELFF. The CDR3 nucleotides read TGCGCCAGCAGCTTGGACAGAAACACCGGGGAGCTGTTTTTT.

This clone was counted only a few times. The V and J genes are TRBV28 and TRBJ2-7; D is unresolved. Between the trimmed V and J ends, which lost 3 bases and 1 base, there was a span of 4 bases. Per germline, CDR1 MDHEN and CDR2 SYDVKM. The CDR3 is made up of 12 amino acids. The CDR3 reads CASSFRSYEQYF. The CDR3 region has the DNA TGTGCCAGCAGTTTCCGGTCCTACGAGCAGTACTTC.

The chain links TRBV5-1 to TRBJ2-7; 7 positions match TRBD1. The CDR3 is made up of 14 amino acids. Trimming took 7 bases from V and 1 from J; bases not matched to a gene: 8. CDR1 is SGHRS, CDR2 YFSETQ, per germline. The CDR3 region is CASALGTDSYEQYF. The CDR3 DNA is TGCGCCAGCGCGTTGGGGACAGATTCCTACGAGCAGTACTTC.

The rearrangement joins TRBV9 to TRBJ2-1, with D maybe TRBD1 (6 bases). Per the germline V gene, CDR1 is SGDLS and CDR2 is YYNGEE. The ends were cut back, 3 bases at V and 4 bases at J, with 14 bases in the middle. The CDR3 length is 15 residues. This CDR3 is CASSGGPPGYNEQFF. The CDR3 region has the DNA TGTGCCAGCAGCGGGGGGCCCCCGGGGTACAATGAGCAGTTCTTC.

V gene TRBV6-6 combines with J gene TRBJ1-5; 10 nucleotides align to TRBD1. This CDR3 comprises 15 residues. Trimming cost V 5 bases and J 5 bases; bases outside gene matches: 6. CDR1 is MNHNY and CDR2 is SVGAGI in the germline V gene (reference sequence). Here the CDR3 DNA reads TGTGCCAGCAGTACGGGACAGGGGACCCATCAGCCCCAGCATTTT. Encoded protein: CASSTGQGTHQPQHF.

The rearrangement joins TRBV5-1 to TRBJ2-1; 12 nucleotides align to TRBD1. V shed 1 base, J shed 9 bases, and the junction held 2 bases outside the gene matches. The CDR3 is made up of 14 amino acids. CDR1 is SGHRS, CDR2 YFSETQ, per germline. As DNA, the CDR3 is TGCGCCAGCAGCTTGCCGGGACAGGGGGCTGAGCAGTTCTTC. It translates to CASSLPGQGAEQFF.

This sequence joins TRBV7-9 and TRBJ1-5, with TRBD1 identical over 8 bases. The ends lost 5 bases at V and 6 bases at J; junction bases unmatched: 9. CDR1 and CDR2 from the germline V gene are SEHNR and FQNEAQ (reference sequence). CDR3 size: 15 residues. DNA of the CDR3: TGTGCCAGCAGCCAGGACAGGGATAAGGGTCAGCCCCAGCATTTT. Protein: CASSQDRDKGQPQHF.

This chain links TRBV7-9 with TRBJ2-4; tentatively, D is TRBD2 (5 bases). Per the germline V gene, CDR1 is SEHNR and CDR2 is FQNEAQ (reference sequence). Trimming removed 5 bases at V and 0 bases at J, with 11 bases between. The CDR3 consists of 15 residues. CDR3 amino acids: CASSPSGVAKNIQYF. The CDR3 DNA is TGTGCCAGCAGCCCCTCCGGGGTAGCCAAAAACATTCAGTACTTC.

The chain employs TRBV5-1 and TRBJ2-7, with TRBD1 matching 9 bases. V lost 0 bases to trimming and J lost 6 bases; unmatched junction nucleotides: 7. Per the germline V gene, CDR1 is SGHRS and CDR2 is YFSETQ. CDR3 length: 15 amino acids. The CDR3 DNA reads as TGCGCCAGCAGCTTGGATGGACAGGGGATCGGCGAGCAGTACTTC. It specifies CASSLDGQGIGEQYF.

This chain uses TRBV3-1 (or the pseudogene TRBV3-2) with TRBJ2-1, with TRBD2 matching over 10 bases. Looked up from germline, CDR1 is LGHDT and CDR2 is YNNKEL (reference sequence). The CDR3 is 15 amino acids. The junction had 3 bases not matched to a gene; V was cut back by 4 bases and J by 3 bases. The CDR3 reads CASSLSGGGYNEQFF. The DNA of the CDR3 is TGTGCCAGCAGCCTGAGCGGGGGGGGCTACAATGAGCAGTTCTTC.